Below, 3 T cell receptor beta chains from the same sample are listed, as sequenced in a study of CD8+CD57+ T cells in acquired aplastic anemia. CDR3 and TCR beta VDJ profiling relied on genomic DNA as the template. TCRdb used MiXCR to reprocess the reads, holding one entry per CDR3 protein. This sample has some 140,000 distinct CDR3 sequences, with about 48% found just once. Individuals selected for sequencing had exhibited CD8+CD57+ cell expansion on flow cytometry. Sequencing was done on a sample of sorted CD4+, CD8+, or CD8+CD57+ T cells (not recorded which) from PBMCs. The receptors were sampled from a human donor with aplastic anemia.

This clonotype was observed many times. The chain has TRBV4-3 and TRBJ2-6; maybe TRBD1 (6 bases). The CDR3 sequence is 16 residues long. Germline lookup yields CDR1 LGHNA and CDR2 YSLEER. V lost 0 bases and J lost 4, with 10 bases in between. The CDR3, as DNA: TGCGCCAGCAGCCAAGACCAGGGGACCGGGGCCAACGTCCTGACTTTC. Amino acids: CASSQDQGTGANVLTF.

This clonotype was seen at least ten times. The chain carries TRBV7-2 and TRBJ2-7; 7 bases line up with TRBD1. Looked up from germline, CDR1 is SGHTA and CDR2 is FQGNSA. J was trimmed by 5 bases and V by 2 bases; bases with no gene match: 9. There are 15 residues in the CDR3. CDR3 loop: CASSLSGQPINEQYF. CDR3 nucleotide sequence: TGTGCCAGCAGCTTATCGGGACAGCCGATAAACGAGCAGTACTTC. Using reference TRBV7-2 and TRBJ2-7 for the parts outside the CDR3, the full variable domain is GAGVSQSPSNKVTEKGKDVELRCDPISGHTALYWYRQSLGQGLEFLIYFQGNSAPDKSGLPSDRFSAERTGGSVSTLTIQRTQQEDSAVYLCASSLSGQPINEQYFGPGTRLTVT.

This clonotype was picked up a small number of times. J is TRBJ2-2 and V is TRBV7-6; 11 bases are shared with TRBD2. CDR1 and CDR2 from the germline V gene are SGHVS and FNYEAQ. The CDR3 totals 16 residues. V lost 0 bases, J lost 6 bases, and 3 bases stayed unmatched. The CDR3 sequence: CASSLATSGSPGELFF. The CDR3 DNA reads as TGTGCCAGCAGCTTAGCTACTAGCGGGAGTCCCGGGGAGCTGTTTTTT.